These 27 T cell receptor beta chains were all obtained from the same sample, sequenced in a study of siplizumab effects on memory and regulatory T cells. TCRdb's copy holds only in-frame clones and misses some; the assay was immunoSEQ multiplex PCR. The sample lists about 52,000 clones; approximately 97% were seen once. Material for sequencing was naive CD4+ T cells sorted from blood. Source of these receptors: a human donor in good health.

The rearrangement uses TRBV29-1 and TRBJ2-5; D may be TRBD2 (5 bases). In germline, CDR1 is SQVTM, CDR2 ANQGSEA. The CDR3 is 10 residues long. Between the trimmed V and J ends, which lost 6 bases and 5 bases, there was a span of 7 bases. This chain's CDR3 is CSVTRETQYF. In DNA form, the CDR3 reads TGCAGCGTCACTAGGGAGACCCAGTACTTC.

This chain uses TRBV19 with TRBJ2-1, with 9 bases that match TRBD1. Trimming at V came to 9 bases and at J to 8 bases, leaving 11 bases not matched to a gene. Germline V lookup: CDR1 LNHDA, CDR2 SQIVND (reference sequence). The CDR3 length is 14 residues. CDR3 sequence reads: CASSRGTGPYEQFF. The CDR3 DNA is TGTGCCAGCTCCCGGGGGACAGGGCCGTATGAGCAGTTCTTC.

The chain combines TRBV6-5 with TRBJ1-2; 7 nucleotides line up with TRBD1. The CDR3 extends over 13 amino acids. V lost 6 bases to trimming and J lost 3 bases; unmatched junction nucleotides: 4. The germline gives CDR1 MNHEY, CDR2 SVGAGI. The CDR3, as DNA: TGTGCCAGCAGGACTGGGACAGACTATGGCTACACCTTC. It yields the protein CASRTGTDYGYTF.

This chain joins TRBV18 and TRBJ2-3; no clear D. The CDR3 has 13 residues. Germline loops: CDR1 KGHSH, CDR2 LQKENI. The V gene lost 3 bases and the J gene lost 2 bases, with 6 bases spanning the gap. As DNA, the CDR3 is TGTGCCAGCTCACCCCAAAACACAGATACGCAGTATTTT. Translation gives CASSPQNTDTQYF.

The V and J genes are TRBV19 and TRBJ2-1; 8 nucleotides match TRBD2. Germline CDR1 and CDR2: LNHDA and SQIVND (reference sequence). The CDR3 spans 17 residues. V lost 3 bases, J lost 1 base, and 8 bases stayed unmatched. The CDR3 DNA sequence: TGTGCCAGTAGTATGAGTATGGGACTAGTTTCCTACAATGAGCAGTTCTTC. This codes for CASSMSMGLVSYNEQFF.

The chain uses TRBV18 and TRBJ2-1; 7 nucleotides line up with TRBD1. V lost 3 bases and J lost 5; bases outside the gene matches: 7. The V gene's germline CDR1 is KGHSH and CDR2 LQKENI. This CDR3 contains 15 residues. CDR3 residues: CASSPRQGYDNEQFF. The CDR3 DNA is TGTGCCAGCTCACCTCGACAGGGTTACGACAATGAGCAGTTCTTC.

This clone was found once. The chain has TRBV5-3 and TRBJ2-1, with 10 bases lining up with TRBD2. TRBV5-3 is marked as an open reading frame, function uncertain. The trim removed 3 bases at V and 7 bases at J, leaving 4 bases unmatched. The length of the CDR3 is 14 residues. The CDR3 DNA sequence: TGTGCCAGAAGCTGGGATAGCGGGAGGAATGAGCAGTTCTTC. The encoded protein is CARSWDSGRNEQFF.

The chain combines TRBV6-5 with TRBJ1-6, with 9 bases that match TRBD1. V gave up 5 bases and J gave up 10 bases; unmatched junction bases: 3. CDR3 size: 13 residues. Germline-derived CDR1 and CDR2 are MNHEY and SVGAGI. The CDR3 is CASSTDRGSPLHF. The CDR3 nucleotides are TGTGCCAGCAGTACGGACAGGGGATCACCCCTCCACTTT.

This chain joins TRBV7-3 and TRBJ2-2; D tentatively fits TRBD1 or TRBD2 (5 bases each). Per germline, CDR1 SGHTA and CDR2 FQGTGA. The CDR3 has 16 residues. The ends were cut back, 7 bases at V and 6 bases at J, with 21 bases in the middle. This CDR3 reads CASTGSGPRTAGELFF. The CDR3 region has the DNA TGTGCCAGCACCGGTTCGGGACCCCGCACGGCCGGGGAGCTGTTTTTT.

The chain recombines TRBV18 with TRBJ2-2; D gene ambiguous. This CDR3 is built from 13 residues. From germline, CDR1 is KGHSH and CDR2 LQKENI. Deletions cut 3 bases from V and 8 bases from J, with 10 bases between. The CDR3: CASSPGNSGELFF. The DNA for the CDR3 is TGTGCCAGCTCACCGGGCAACAGTGGGGAGCTGTTTTTT.

The rearrangement uses TRBV9 and TRBJ2-7; perhaps TRBD1 as D (6 bases). Germline CDR1 reads SGDLS; CDR2 reads YYNGEE. This CDR3 is 11 amino acids long. The V end lost 3 bases, the J end lost 7 bases, and 8 bases lay between the germline ends. The chain's CDR3 is CASSAGTEQYF. The CDR3 DNA reads as TGTGCCAGCAGCGCAGGGACAGAGCAGTACTTC.

V gene TRBV7-8 combines with J gene TRBJ1-5; a weak D match, TRBD1 (6 bases). This CDR3 contains 17 residues. Germline CDR1 reads SGHVS; CDR2 reads FQNEAQ. Trimming pared 5 bases from V and 4 bases from J, leaving 21 bases between. The CDR3 DNA is TGTGCCAGCAGCCTCGATAGGCGACAGGAAATAAATCAGCCCCAGCATTTT. This translates into CASSLDRRQEINQPQHF.

As concerns this clone: Other nucleotide sequences in the sample specify the same CDR3. CDR3 DNA: TGTGCCAGCAGCTTGAGCGGTGGGGCCAACGTCCTGACTTTC. Protein: CASSLSGGANVLTF. V usage is TRBV5-4 and J usage is TRBJ2-6; tentative D call: TRBD2 (5 bases). The CDR3 is 14 residues long. Germline assignment: CDR1 SGHNT and CDR2 YYREEE (reference sequence). V shed 1 base and J shed 3 bases, with 5 bases lying between them.

Written as DNA, the CDR3 is TGCGCCAGCAGCTGGGTTGCGGACAAACGCTACGAGCAGTACTTC. It yields the protein CASSWVADKRYEQYF. The chain is built from TRBV5-1 and TRBJ2-7; TRBD1 might be the D (5 bases). Trimming took 3 bases from V and 3 from J, leaving 16 bases between them. This CDR3 is built from 15 residues. CDR1 and CDR2 from the germline V gene are SGHRS and YFSETQ.

V gene TRBV10-3 combines with J gene TRBJ1-1, with D unresolved. The CDR3 is 13 amino acids. Germline lookup yields CDR1 ENHRY and CDR2 SYGVKD. The V end was cut by 4 bases, the J end by 6 bases, with 12 bases between. Written as DNA, the CDR3 is TGTGCCATCAGTGTCGGCACCCAGTCTGAAGCTTTCTTT. Translation gives CAISVGTQSEAFF.

The gene calls are TRBV6-1 and TRBJ2-7; 7 nucleotides agree with TRBD2. The CDR3 is 13 amino acids. Germline values: CDR1 MNHNS, CDR2 SASEGT. Germline trimming cut 4 bases from V and 2 bases from J; bases unmatched to any gene: 2. CDR3 loop: CASSGGLAYEQYF. In nucleotides, the CDR3 is TGTGCCAGCAGTGGAGGACTAGCCTACGAGCAGTACTTC.

The chain couples TRBV10-3 to TRBJ1-1; D uncertain. Trimming cost V 0 bases and J 3 bases, with 11 bases left between them. This CDR3 has 15 residues. Germline loops: CDR1 ENHRY, CDR2 SYGVKD. The DNA for the CDR3 is TGTGCCATCAGTGAGTCGGGTACCTTGGACACTGAAGCTTTCTTT. It is translated as CAISESGTLDTEAFF.

The V and J genes are TRBV28 and TRBJ1-4; TRBD1 is a possible D gene (5 bases). The CDR3 is 14 amino acids. Germline V gene sequence: CDR1 MDHEN, CDR2 SYDVKM. Between the trimmed V and J ends, which lost 8 bases and 7 bases, there was a span of 17 bases. The CDR3 reads CASAIGGLGEKLFF. CDR3 nucleotide sequence: TGTGCCAGCGCCATTGGGGGTTTGGGTGAAAAACTGTTTTTT. The full variable domain, its missing parts supplied by reference TRBV28 and TRBJ1-4, is DVKVTQSSRYLVKRTGEKVFLECVQDMDHENMFWYRQDPGLGLRLIYFSYDVKMKEKGDIPEGYSVSREKKERFSLILESASTNQTSMYLCASAIGGLGEKLFFGSGTQLSVL.

The chain is built from TRBV6-5 and TRBJ1-5; 8 nucleotides agree with TRBD1. CDR1 is MNHEY, CDR2 SVGAGI, per germline. CDR3 length equals 14 residues. With 0 bases clipped from V and 9 bases from J, the junction kept 4 bases outside the gene matches. The chain's CDR3 is CASSYSGQVRPQHF. CDR3 nucleotide sequence: TGTGCCAGCAGTTACTCGGGACAGGTGAGGCCCCAGCATTTT.

The rearrangement joins TRBV19 to TRBJ1-5; D gene ambiguous. Trimming removed 7 bases from V and 0 bases from J, with 13 bases in between. Per the germline V gene, CDR1 is LNHDA and CDR2 is SQIVND (reference sequence). The CDR3 has 15 amino acids. The CDR3 bases are TGTGCCAGTAACCCCCGAACTGTTAGCAATCAGCCCCAGCATTTT. It is translated as CASNPRTVSNQPQHF.

The rearrangement uses TRBV5-1 and TRBJ2-1; TRBD2 might be the D (7 bases). The V end lost 3 bases, the J end lost 2 bases, and 12 bases lay between the germline ends. In germline, CDR1 is SGHRS, CDR2 YFSETQ. This CDR3 comprises 15 residues. The CDR3 here is CASSSGGLTYNEQFF. CDR3 bases: TGCGCCAGCAGCTCCGGGGGGCTCACCTACAATGAGCAGTTCTTC.

The V call is TRBV7-6, the J call TRBJ1-2, with D unclear. Trimming took 1 base from V and 10 from J, leaving 16 bases between them. This CDR3 comprises 14 residues. Looked up from germline, CDR1 is SGHVS and CDR2 is FNYEAQ. CDR3 coding DNA: TGTGCCAGCAGCTTAGTCGCCCAGGAGTATAACTACACCTTC. This gives the protein CASSLVAQEYNYTF.

The chain is built from TRBV28 and TRBJ1-6; 9 bases map to TRBD1. This CDR3 contains 15 residues. The germline V gene encodes CDR1 MDHEN and CDR2 SYDVKM. The V and J ends lost 2 bases and 7 bases, in that order; junction bases with no gene match: 3. The CDR3 loop is CASSLGDRDNSPLHF. CDR3 nucleotide sequence: TGTGCCAGCAGTTTAGGGGACAGGGACAATTCACCCCTCCACTTT.

The chain couples TRBV14 to TRBJ2-2; no definite D call. The CDR3 contains 15 residues. The germline V and J ends were trimmed by 1 base and 6 bases, with 12 bases remaining between them. CDR1 is SGHDN, CDR2 FVKESK, per germline. The CDR3 DNA reads as TGTGCCAGCAGCCAAGGGACGGTTCTTGCCGGGGAGCTGTTTTTT. Translation: CASSQGTVLAGELFF.

This chain uses TRBV19 with TRBJ2-2; D gene unclear. CDR3 length: 17 amino acids. Germline CDR1 LNHDA, CDR2 SQIVND (reference sequence). Trimming stripped 1 base from V and 6 bases from J, with 18 bases between. The CDR3 DNA reads TGTGCCAGTAGTATAGCCCCAGTACTGCCAACGGCCGGGGAGCTGTTTTTT. Encoded protein: CASSIAPVLPTAGELFF.

V is TRBV6-1 and J is TRBJ2-3; D possibly corresponds to TRBD1 (5 bases). V dropped 0 bases and J dropped 2 bases, with 9 bases sitting between them. This CDR3 has 15 amino acids. Germline V CDR1 and CDR2: MNHNS, SASEGT. CDR3: CASSEAGQSTDTQYF. The CDR3 DNA is TGTGCCAGCAGTGAAGCGGGGCAGTCCACAGATACGCAGTATTTT.

The chain recombines TRBV7-9 with TRBJ2-5, with 9 bases aligning to TRBD1. Germline assignment: CDR1 SEHNR and CDR2 FQNEAQ (reference sequence). The CDR3 has 15 amino acids. V shed 2 bases and J 4 bases; nucleotides not matched to a gene: 5. Here the CDR3 DNA reads TGTGCCAGCAGCTTATTGGGACAGGGCCGAGAGACCCAGTACTTC. It translates to CASSLLGQGRETQYF.